Shown below are 17 T cell receptor beta chains from a single sample sequenced in a study of regulatory T cells in long-lasting Graves disease. CDR3-region Arm-PCR and iRepertoire HTBI primers produced the TCR beta libraries. TCRdb analysed the multiplex PCR reads with MiXCR anew, one entry per CDR3 protein. The repertoire holds roughly 520,000 distinct CDR3 sequences, with around 12% as singletons. Time point specified: newly diagnosed GD, antithyroid drugs for less than 3 months. Construction of the TCR library relied on RNA isolated from PBMCs. These data also featured in a second study, about T cells in Graves' hyperthyroidism and ophthalmopathy.

Sequenced material: peripheral blood mononuclear cells (PBMCs), taken at new diagnosis, from a patient treated with antithyroid drugs. The source of these receptors is a woman aged 25 to 39 with Graves disease.

Written as DNA, the CDR3 is TGTGCCAGCAGCTCCCGGGACAGGGGGCGGGAGCAGTTCTTC. Protein sequence: CASSSRDRGREQFF. The chain uses TRBV13 and TRBJ2-1; 12 nucleotides line up with TRBD1. The CDR3 totals 14 residues. V dropped 4 bases and J dropped 10; count of bases not matched to a gene: 5. Germline V gene sequence: CDR1 PRHDT, CDR2 FYEKMQ (reference sequence).

The rearrangement uses TRBV6-5 and TRBJ2-6; no firm D call. The CDR3 covers 15 residues. Deletions cut 2 bases from V and 0 bases from J, with 5 bases between. Germline V lookup: CDR1 MNHEY, CDR2 SVGAGI. The CDR3 is CASSYSSSGANVLTF. CDR3 nucleotides: TGTGCCAGCAGTTACAGTAGCTCTGGGGCCAACGTCCTGACTTTC.

This clonotype was observed many times. The chain is built from TRBV20-1 and TRBJ2-1; 12 nucleotides align to TRBD2. The CDR3 consists of 14 residues. Germline trimming cut 4 bases from V and 9 bases from J; bases unmatched to any gene: 7. Germline assignment: CDR1 DFQATT and CDR2 SNEGSKA (reference sequence). CDR3 in DNA: TGCAGTGCTAACAAACTAGCGGGAGGTATTGAGCAGTTCTTC. Its protein is CSANKLAGGIEQFF.

This clonotype was detected many times. The chain uses TRBV11-2 and TRBJ2-2; D remains unclear. V lost 7 bases, J lost 1 base, and 13 bases lay in between. The germline V gene has CDR1 SGHAT and CDR2 FQNNGV. The CDR3 is 15 amino acids. The CDR3 bases are TGTGCCAGCACCTCTATACCCAAGAACACCGGGGAGCTGTTTTTT. Residues: CASTSIPKNTGELFF.

This clonotype was detected ten times or more. The chain is built from TRBV4-3 and TRBJ2-7; 11 positions agree with TRBD2. J lost 2 bases, V lost 4 bases, and 7 bases had no gene match. This CDR3 contains 16 residues. The V gene's germline CDR1 is LGHNA and CDR2 YSLEER. CDR3 residues: CASSRILAGGPYEQYF. The CDR3 nucleotides are TGCGCCAGCAGCCGGATTTTAGCGGGAGGGCCCTACGAGCAGTACTTC.

The CDR3 sequence is CASSPTPSGSGYEQYF. Here the CDR3 DNA reads TGCGCCAGCAGCCCGACCCCTAGCGGGAGTGGGTACGAGCAGTACTTC. The chain links TRBV5-1 to TRBJ2-7, with 10 bases identical to TRBD2. CDR3 length: 16 residues. V lost 4 bases and J lost 4; bases outside the gene matches: 11. The germline CDR1 and CDR2 sequences are SGHRS and YFSETQ.

The table lists this clonotype with many counts. The rearrangement joins TRBV11-2 to TRBJ2-7; D uncertain. The CDR3 has 12 amino acids. Germline loops: CDR1 SGHAT, CDR2 FQNNGV. V was trimmed by 0 bases and J by 4 bases, leaving 4 bases between them. CDR3 residues: CASSLDLYEQYF. The CDR3 DNA sequence: TGTGCCAGCAGCTTAGATCTGTACGAGCAGTACTTC.

At least ten counts were recorded for this clonotype. The rearrangement joins TRBV15 to TRBJ2-7; D is unresolved. Germline values: CDR1 LNHNV, CDR2 YYDKDF (reference sequence). This CDR3 is 15 amino acids long. The V end lost 1 base, the J end lost 5 bases, and 15 bases lay between the germline ends. CDR3 amino acids: CATSRVKAGVHEQYF. The CDR3 DNA is TGTGCCACCAGCAGAGTTAAGGCTGGGGTCCACGAGCAGTACTTC. Combining the CDR3 with reference TRBV15 and TRBJ2-7 gives the whole variable domain DAMVIQNPRYQVTQFGKPVTLSCSQTLNHNVMYWYQQKSSQAPKLLFHYYDKDFNNEADTPDNFQSRRPNTSFCFLDIRSPGLGDTAMYLCATSRVKAGVHEQYFGPGTRLTVT.

This clonotype occurred many times. The V call is TRBV10-3, the J call TRBJ1-2; D perhaps matches TRBD1 (6 bases). Germline V gene data show CDR1 as ENHRY and CDR2 as SYGVKD. Trimming left V 2 bases short and J 3 bases short, with 16 bases between. This CDR3 contains 16 residues. In DNA, the CDR3 is TGTGCCATCAGTGAGAGGACAGTACTATTCCACTATGGCTACACCTTC. Translation gives CAISERTVLFHYGYTF.

Written as DNA, the CDR3 is TGTGCCAGCAGTGAAGGTCGTAAAGAGCAGTTCTTC. As protein: CASSEGRKEQFF. The chain has TRBV6-2 or TRBV6-3 and TRBJ2-1; D is ambiguous. V gave up 5 bases and J gave up 10 bases, with 12 bases separating them. Germline CDR1 reads MNHEY; CDR2 reads SVGEGT. The CDR3 is 12 residues long.

This clonotype came up many times. The J gene is TRBJ2-5, the V gene TRBV7-3; D unresolved. Germline loops: CDR1 SGHTA, CDR2 FQGTGA. The CDR3 runs to 14 residues. Trimming shortened V by 5 bases and J by 4 bases, and 14 bases separated the two germline ends. This CDR3 reads CASSAFGFGETQYF. The CDR3 nucleotides read TGTGCCAGCAGCGCGTTCGGGTTTGGAGAGACCCAGTACTTC.

This clonotype was seen repeatedly, ten times or more. The rearrangement uses TRBV6-1 and TRBJ1-3; D gene ambiguous. From germline, CDR1 is MNHNS and CDR2 SASEGT. This CDR3 has 14 residues. V lost 6 bases and J 0 bases, leaving 9 bases between the germline ends. CDR3 residues: CASRFLGSGNTIYF. CDR3 bases: TGTGCCAGCAGATTCCTCGGCTCTGGAAACACCATATATTTT.

The chain joins TRBV9 to TRBJ2-2; D unclear. Between the trimmed V and J ends, which lost 0 bases and 5 bases, there was a span of 8 bases. The germline CDR1 and CDR2 sequences are SGDLS and YYNGEE. The CDR3 loop spans 14 amino acids. DNA for the CDR3: TGTGCCAGCAGCGTAGTAGGGCAGACCGGGGAGCTGTTTTTT. Protein sequence: CASSVVGQTGELFF.

Many counts were recorded for this clonotype. This CDR3 reads CAITSPARRDNTSGNTIYF. CDR3 nucleotide sequence: TGTGCCATCACAAGTCCGGCTCGCAGGGATAATACCTCTGGAAACACCATATATTTT. The V gene is TRBV6-1, the J gene TRBJ1-3, with D perhaps TRBD1 (5 bases). This CDR3 has 19 amino acids. The V gene lost 10 bases and the J gene lost 0 bases, with 28 bases spanning the gap. Germline V lookup: CDR1 MNHNS, CDR2 SASEGT.

There are many counts of this clonotype. This chain uses TRBV20-1 with TRBJ2-5; possibly TRBD2 for D (6 bases). Germline V CDR1 and CDR2: DFQATT, SNEGSKA (reference sequence). The CDR3 is 14 residues long. Trimming took 0 bases from V and 5 from J, leaving 13 bases between them. The CDR3 nucleotides are TGCAGTGCTAGAGATATAGCCGGGGGTGAGACCCAGTACTTC. Residues: CSARDIAGGETQYF.

The table lists this clonotype with many counts. The rearrangement uses TRBV28 and TRBJ2-1; 8 bases map to TRBD1. The CDR3 is made up of 14 amino acids. The V gene end was trimmed by 9 bases and the J gene end by 3 bases; junction bases not matched to a gene: 7. Germline V gene data show CDR1 as MDHEN and CDR2 as SYDVKM. CDR3 residues: CASISGQGYNEQFF. CDR3 sequence (DNA): TGTGCCAGTATTAGTGGACAGGGCTACAATGAGCAGTTCTTC.

In the case of this clonotype: Sequence at one end of the junction differs from germline and may be a read error. V gene TRBV6-1 combines with J gene TRBJ2-2; a possible D gene is TRBD2 (5 bases). Germline lookup yields CDR1 MNHNS and CDR2 SASEGT. CDR3 length: 15 amino acids. The CDR3 spells CASSVPGLNTGEMFF. Here the CDR3 DNA reads TGTGCCAGCAGTGTCCCGGGCCTTAACACCGGGGAGATGTTTTTT.